The following is a T cell receptor (beta chain) sequence with its context. The clone's antigen remains unknown. No base qualities exist here, and no much larger clone lies one base off it. The data originate from a study of tumor-infiltrating lymphocytes in primary liver carcinoma (dated by TCRdb to 2017 to 2019). About the investigation overall: Between late 2015 and March 2016, roughly 5 patients in China with histopathologically diagnosed primary liver carcinoma had their tumors surgically resected. Of the five patients (three men and two women, aged 30 to 69 years), four had hepatocellular carcinoma and one had combined HCC and intrahepatic cholangiocarcinoma. Tumors of the five patients were stage T1-T3 N0M0 with maximum diameters of roughly 4 to 11 cm. Samples yielded roughly 3.5 to 7.13 million productive TCRbeta reads; read depth did not differ significantly between tissue types. Across five regions of each liver tumor, along with adjacent normal tissue and blood, the study brought together TCRbeta repertoire sequencing, expression microarrays and whole-exome sequencing. A total of 35 specimens from 5 patients went through TCRbeta repertoire sequencing, namely 25 tumor regions, 5 adjacent noncancerous liver tissues and 5 peripheral blood samples. Repertoires from technical replicates were highly reproducible, with mean shared-clone rates roughly 0.87 and correlation coefficients above 0.95. The paper's findings and limits, for the study overall: With just 4 or 5 patients in the study, the authors point out that the findings should be validated in a larger study. Bulk unsorted samples precluded comparing CD4+ and CD8+ T cell repertoires. Consistent with antigen-driven expansion, pairs of tumor regions showed higher repertoire overlap (mean roughly 35%) than either tumor-adjacent pairs (around 17%) or tumor-blood pairs (around 15%). Only the TCR beta chain was sequenced, which likely underestimates true repertoire diversity because unpaired alpha chains were not captured. The top 250 clones made up a significantly larger repertoire fraction in tumors than in blood (p = 0.039).

Blood RNA was extracted from unsorted whole blood using TRIzol reagent, and germline DNA was obtained with the DNeasy Blood & Tissue kit. At the time of sampling, the patients were treatment-naive and had chronic HBV infection. Around 4 milliliters of peripheral blood were collected into K2EDTA tubes before surgery. The V end loses 7 bases and the J end loses 5 bases, and a stretch of 12 bases separates them. The CDR3 sequence holds 12 residues, the cysteine and phenylalanine included. The kept DNA is CDR3 alone, 36 bases in frame from the first base. Starting from approximately 0.5 ug total RNA, TCRbeta-specific cDNA was produced by reverse transcription with a constant-region primer and ProtoScript II reverse transcriptase. TCRbeta libraries were built with three nested multiplex PCR rounds, a slightly modified ARM-PCR procedure. Each of the first two PCR rounds ran for about 10 cycles and used multiplex TRBV1-TRBV30 forward primers together with a Cbeta reverse primer. A final 25-cycle PCR with Deep VentR polymerase added sample barcodes and Illumina adapters. Before sequencing, amplicons between 200 and 500 bp were purified from gel using a QIAquick gel extraction kit. TCRbeta amplicons were sequenced on an Illumina HiSeq 2500 with 250-bp paired-end reads. The authors' pipeline ran thus. Quality trimming of reads was performed with Trimmomatic v0.33, and paired reads were merged with FLASH v1.2.11 so that full CDR3 sequences could be recovered. MiGEC v1.2.1b assigned V, D and J germline segments to the rearranged TCRbeta sequences. Clonotype statistics and Shannon-Wiener diversity indices were calculated with VDJtools v1.0.0. Except for diversity analysis, only the 250 most abundant clonotypes of each sample were used in subsequent analyses to reduce sampling bias. TCRdb cleaned the public reads at Q25 with fastp, built clones with MiXCR and kept in-frame beta chains. Each CDR3 protein appears once, grouped with its most common genes and DNA. The V and J calls reflect TCRdb's pipeline rather than the authors' work. The sample contains 250,000 to 400,000 distinct CDR3 sequences, less than 75% of them found a single time. Of the sample, roughly 8.6% falls within the top ten clones.

The chain joins TRBV12-3 or TRBV12-4 to TRBJ2-7, with the D gene not clear enough to name. The sequenced sample was peripheral blood. The receptor was derived from a man aged 40-55 years with primary liver carcinoma and hepatitis B virus infection. CDR3 region: CASNFGGNEQYF. The DNA is as follows: TGTGCCAGCAATTTTGGTGGGAACGAGCAGTACTTC.